The 15 T cell receptor beta chains presented below share a single source sample, sequenced in a study of blood T cells in healthy people across ages. The authors ran a second PCR of about 6 to 11 cycles using a sample-barcoded 5' primer and a J-beta primer mix. TCRdb processed the 5' RACE reads anew with MiXCR; each CDR3 protein has one entry. Counted here are hundreds of thousands of distinct CDR3 sequences, 35% to 45% occurring once; the ten biggest clones make up 20% to 25%. The sequenced sample consisted of blood. The receptor set was obtained from an older woman in good health.

The chain uses TRBV7-9 and TRBJ2-5; TRBD2 is a possible D gene (7 bases). With 5 bases removed from V and 5 bases from J, the gap between germline ends came to 18 bases. Germline CDR1 reads SEHNR; CDR2 reads FQNEAQ (reference sequence). The CDR3 loop spans 15 amino acids. The CDR3 sequence is CASSATGAGVETQYF. Written as DNA, the CDR3 is TGTGCCAGCAGCGCAACGGGGGCGGGAGTGGAGACCCAGTACTTC.

The chain combines TRBV20-1 with TRBJ2-3, with 8 bases aligning to TRBD2. The CDR3 spans 14 residues. V lost 5 bases and J lost 2; bases outside the gene matches: 6. Per germline, CDR1 DFQATT and CDR2 SNEGSKA (reference sequence). The CDR3 spells CSASIAGHTDTQYF. CDR3 bases: TGCAGTGCTTCGATAGCGGGGCACACAGATACGCAGTATTTT.

This chain links TRBV3-1 with TRBJ2-5; 8 bases fit TRBD2. The germline CDR1 and CDR2 sequences are LGHDT and YNNKEL (reference sequence). After removal of 1 base from V and 7 bases from J, the junction contained 8 bases not matched to a gene. There are 15 residues in the CDR3. The DNA of the CDR3 is TGTGCCAGCAGCCAAGGCGGGACTAGAGGCGGGACCCAGTACTTC. Amino acids: CASSQGGTRGGTQYF.

This clonotype was seen ten or more times. The rearrangement links TRBV6-2 or TRBV6-3 to TRBJ2-1; TRBD2 matches at 12 bases. Germline V gene data show CDR1 as MNHEY and CDR2 as SVGEGT. V was clipped by 5 bases and J by 4 bases; unmatched bases: 12. This CDR3 region has 18 residues. CDR3 residues: CASSAGLAGRRQYNEQFF. In DNA, the CDR3 is TGTGCCAGCAGTGCGGGACTAGCGGGTAGGAGGCAGTACAATGAGCAGTTCTTC.

This clonotype showed up many times. This rearrangement joins TRBV12-3 or TRBV12-4 to TRBJ2-5; D is unresolved. V was shortened by 8 bases and J by 1 base, with 11 bases between the two germline ends. The CDR3 is 13 residues long. This CDR3 reads CASQSTLQETQYF. The CDR3 DNA sequence: TGTGCCAGCCAATCGACACTCCAAGAGACCCAGTACTTC.

The genes are TRBV6-5 and TRBJ2-2; the match to TRBD2 covers 12 bases. The CDR3 runs 15 residues. Germline V lookup: CDR1 MNHEY, CDR2 SVGAGI. The ends lost 2 bases at V and 6 bases at J; junction bases unmatched: 1. The CDR3, as DNA: TGTGCCAGCAGTTACCTAGCGGGGGGGTCCGGGGAGCTGTTTTTT. Its translation: CASSYLAGGSGELFF.

In this sample, this clonotype turned up a few times. V gene TRBV5-1 combines with J gene TRBJ1-1, with 8 bases aligning to TRBD1. This CDR3 spans 14 amino acids. The germline V gene encodes CDR1 SGHRS and CDR2 YFSETQ. Unmatched junction bases numbered 5, after V lost 4 bases and J lost 3 bases. The DNA for the CDR3 is TGCGCCAGCAGCGTGGACAGGGAATACACTGAAGCTTTCTTT. It is translated as CASSVDREYTEAFF. Complete variable domain (other parts from reference TRBV5-1 and TRBJ1-1): KAGVTQTPRYLIKTRGQQVTLSCSPISGHRSVSWYQQTPGQGLQFLFEYFSETQRNKGNFPGRFSGRQFSNSRSEMNVSTLELGDSALYLCASSVDREYTEAFFGQGTRLTVV.

For this clonotype: A much more abundant neighbour one base away suggests this may be a read error. This chain connects TRBV4-3 to TRBJ2-6; tentatively, D is TRBD2 (5 bases). Trimming shortened V by 1 base and J by 0 bases, and 7 bases separated the two germline ends. Germline CDR1 reads LGHNA; CDR2 reads YSLEER. The CDR3 spans 16 residues. CDR3 protein: CASSQADYSGANVLTF. CDR3 DNA: TGCGCCAGCAGCCAAGCCGACTACTCTGGGGCCAACGTCCTGACTTTC.

The chain is built from TRBV10-3 and TRBJ1-5, with D possibly matching TRBD1 (6 bases). V was clipped by 3 bases and J by 7 bases, with 19 bases between them. CDR1 and CDR2 (germline): ENHRY, SYGVKD. The CDR3 is 16 residues long. This CDR3 reads CAISEGQGRAGQPQHF. In nucleotides, the CDR3 is TGTGCCATCAGTGAAGGGCAGGGGAGAGCGGGGCAGCCCCAGCATTTT.

The CDR3 loop reads CASTSTSEGEGNEQFF. The DNA of the CDR3 is TGTGCCAGCACCTCTACCTCCGAGGGAGAGGGCAATGAGCAGTTCTTC. The chain couples TRBV21-1 to TRBJ2-1; the D call TRBD1 from the table was never checked on the DNA. TRBV21-1 corresponds to a pseudogene. This CDR3 is built from 16 residues.

This clonotype was counted ten times or more. Here the CDR3 DNA reads TGTGCCAGCAGCGGTGGGACAGGTGGAAGTAAGGACATTCAGTACTTC. Its protein product is CASSGGTGGSKDIQYF. This sequence joins TRBV11-2 and TRBJ2-4, with TRBD1 matching 8 bases. Per germline, CDR1 SGHAT and CDR2 FQNNGV. Germline trimming cut 5 bases from V and 8 bases from J; bases unmatched to any gene: 14. This CDR3 region has 16 residues. Complete variable domain (other parts from reference TRBV11-2 and TRBJ2-4): EAGVAQSPRYKIIEKRQSVAFWCNPISGHATLYWYQQILGQGPKLLIQFQNNGVVDDSQLPKDRFSAERLKGVDSTLKIQPAKLEDSAVYLCASSGGTGGSKDIQYFGAGTRLSVL.

In its sample, this clonotype was seen a few times. This chain connects TRBV9 to TRBJ2-3; 9 bases align to TRBD2. Germline V lookup: CDR1 SGDLS, CDR2 YYNGEE. This CDR3 has 15 amino acids. Trimming removed 3 bases from V and 4 bases from J; junction bases left unmatched: 6. The DNA of the CDR3 is TGTGCCAGCAGCGCCGGACTAGCGAACGCAGATACGCAGTATTTT. Residues: CASSAGLANADTQYF.

Details on this clonotype: This may stem from a read error, because a much larger clone lies one nucleotide away. CDR3 DNA: TGTGCCAGCAGCCAAGGTCTAACGGGGGGTACGCAGTATTTT. Its translation is CASSQGLTGGTQYF. This sequence joins TRBV4-2 and TRBJ2-3; 7 positions agree with TRBD2. Germline V gene sequence: CDR1 LGHNA, CDR2 YNFKEQ. V lost 1 base and J lost 8; bases outside the gene matches: 6. The CDR3 contains 14 residues.

This chain uses TRBV4-2 with TRBJ2-7; D ambiguous. The germline gives CDR1 LGHNA, CDR2 YNFKEQ. The CDR3 runs to 13 residues. Trimming stripped 3 bases from V and 7 bases from J, with 13 bases between. CDR3 coding DNA: TGTGCCAGCAGCCACCCTAGGGTAGGGGAGCAGTACTTC. Translating gives CASSHPRVGEQYF.

As regards this clonotype: Since a much larger clone is just one base distant, this may be a read error. CDR3 nucleotide sequence: TGTGCCAGCAGCCAAGATTTACACAGGGGGTCCTACGAGCAGTACTTC. Protein sequence: CASSQDLHRGSYEQYF. This chain joins TRBV3-1 and TRBJ2-7; 8 bases align to TRBD1. V trimming: 0 bases; J trimming: 1 base; junction bases outside the gene matches: 5. This CDR3 has 16 amino acids. Germline V gene lookup returns CDR1 LGHDT and CDR2 YNNKEL (reference sequence).